This T cell receptor beta chain was obtained from a study of tissue T cells after allogeneic stem cell transplantation. General study findings and limits: Only a limited share of tissue TCRs appeared in blood or spleen.

The germline gives CDR1 FNHDT, CDR2 SITEND (reference sequence). The trim removed 3 bases at V and 0 bases at J, leaving 1 base unmatched. The CDR3 loop spans 14 amino acids. Clones were read by immunoSEQ multiplex PCR, and TCRdb kept only the in-frame ones, dropping some. The sample records 20,000 to 25,000 clones, approximately 69% being singletons. Details on this clone: Antigen specificity is unknown. Genes and germline are mouse. The read comes to an end 1 residue before the CDR3 does, leaving the germline J gene to fill in the end.

This chain connects TRBV19 to TRBJ2-7; 9 bases fit TRBD1. The TCR sequence derives from a female BALB/c mouse in good health. Mouse strain MHC haplotype: H2-d. Sequencing used blood. The CDR3 region is CASSRGQGSYEQYF. The covered CDR3 bases are TGTGCCAGCAGTAGGGGACAGGGCTCCTATGAACAGTAC.